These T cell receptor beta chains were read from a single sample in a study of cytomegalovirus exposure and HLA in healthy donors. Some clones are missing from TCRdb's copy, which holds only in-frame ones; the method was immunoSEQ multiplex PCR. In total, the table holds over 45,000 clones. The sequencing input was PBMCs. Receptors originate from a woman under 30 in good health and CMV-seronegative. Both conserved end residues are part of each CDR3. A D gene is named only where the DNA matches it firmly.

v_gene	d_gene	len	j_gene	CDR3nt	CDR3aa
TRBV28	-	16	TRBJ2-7	TGTGCCAGCAGGGTAGGAGGTGCTGAATCCTCCTACGAGCAGTACTTC	CASRVGGAESSYEQYF
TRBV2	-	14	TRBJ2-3	TGTGCCAGCAGTGAAGCGAGCCTGTGGGATACGCAGTATTTT	CASSEASLWDTQYF
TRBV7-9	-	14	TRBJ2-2	TGTGCCAGCAGCTTGGGCAGCGGTGGAGGGGAGCTGTTTTTT	CASSLGSGGGELFF
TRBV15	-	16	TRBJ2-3	TGTGCCACCAGCGTAAGGGTAGGGGGGGCAACAGATACGCAGTATTTT	CATSVRVGGATDTQYF
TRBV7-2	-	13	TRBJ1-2	TGTGCCAGCAGCCAGATCTGGAGGGTGGGCTACACCTTC	CASSQIWRVGYTF
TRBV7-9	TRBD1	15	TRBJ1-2	TGTGCCAGCAGCTTATGGGACAGGGGGGACTATGGCTACACCTTC	CASSLWDRGDYGYTF
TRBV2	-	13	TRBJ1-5	TGTGCCAGCAGTTGGGCCTTCAATCAGCCCCAGCATTTT	CASSWAFNQPQHF
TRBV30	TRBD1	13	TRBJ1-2	TGTGCCTGTAGGGGACAGGGTCTGGAAGGCTACACCTTC	CACRGQGLEGYTF
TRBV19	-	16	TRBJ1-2	TGTGCCAGTAGTATCGGCCGGGATGCATCCCCGCATGGCTACACCTTC	CASSIGRDASPHGYTF
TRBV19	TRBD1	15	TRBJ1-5	TGTGCCAGTAGTGGATCAGGGGGCTGGGATCAGCCCCAGCATTTT	CASSGSGGWDQPQHF
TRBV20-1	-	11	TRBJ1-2	TGCAGTGCTGCGGGGAGGGCGGGCTACACCTTC	CSAAGRAGYTF
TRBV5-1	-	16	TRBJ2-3	TGCGCCAGCAGCGACCCCGGGACTTTTAACACAGATACGCAGTATTTT	CASSDPGTFNTDTQYF
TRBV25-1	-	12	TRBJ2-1	TGTGCCAGCAGGGAGGTCGACAATGAGCAGTTCTTC	CASREVDNEQFF
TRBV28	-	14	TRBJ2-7	TGTGCCAGCAGTTCCCCAACAGGGTTTAACGAGCAGTACTTC	CASSSPTGFNEQYF
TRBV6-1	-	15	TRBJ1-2	TGTGCCAGCAGAGACAGGAACGCTGGAGACTATGGCTACACCTTC	CASRDRNAGDYGYTF
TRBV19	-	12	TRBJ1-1	TGTGCCAGTAGTATAGACAGCACTGAAGCTTTCTTT	CASSIDSTEAFF
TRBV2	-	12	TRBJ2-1	TGTGCCAGCAGTGCTAGCGCCAATGAGCAGTTCTTC	CASSASANEQFF
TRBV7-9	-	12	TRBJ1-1	TGTGCCAGCAGCTTAAATATCCCCGGAGCTTTCTTT	CASSLNIPGAFF
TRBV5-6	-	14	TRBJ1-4	TGTGCCAGCAGCCAGACAATGAGCAATGAAAAACTGTTTTTT	CASSQTMSNEKLFF
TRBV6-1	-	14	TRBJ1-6	TGTGCCAGCAGTGGAGGCAGGGGTGCTTCACCCCTCCACTTT	CASSGGRGASPLHF
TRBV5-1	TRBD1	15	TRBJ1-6	TGCGCCAGCAGCTTGGACAGGGGGGATAATTCACCCCTCCACTTT	CASSLDRGDNSPLHF
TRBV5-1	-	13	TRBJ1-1	TGCGCCAGCAGCTTGGATCGGGACACTGAAGCTTTCTTT	CASSLDRDTEAFF
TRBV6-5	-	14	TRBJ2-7	TGTGCCAGCAGCCGGGGGATGGAGGCCTACGAGCAGTACTTC	CASSRGMEAYEQYF
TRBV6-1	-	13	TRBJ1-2	TGTGCCAGCAGTGAAAAGGGGTTTATAGGCTACACCTTC	CASSEKGFIGYTF
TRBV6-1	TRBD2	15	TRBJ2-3	TGTGCCAGCAGGGGACTAGCGGGGTTCACAGATACGCAGTATTTT	CASRGLAGFTDTQYF
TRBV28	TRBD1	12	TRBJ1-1	TGTGCCAGCAGTTTCTTTGACAGGGTAGCTTTCTTT	CASSFFDRVAFF
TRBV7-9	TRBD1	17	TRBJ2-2	TGTGCCAGCAGCTTCAGTCCGACAGGGTACGTGGCCGGGGAGCTGTTTTTT	CASSFSPTGYVAGELFF
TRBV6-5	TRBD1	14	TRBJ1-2	TGTGCCAGCCGCCCGCGACAGGGATTCTATGGCTACACCTTC	CASRPRQGFYGYTF
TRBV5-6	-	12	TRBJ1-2	TGTGCCAGCAGCTTCCAGGGTTATGGCTACACCTTC	CASSFQGYGYTF
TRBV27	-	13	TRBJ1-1	TGTGCCAGCAGTTTCGCGGGGGGCACTGAAGCTTTCTTT	CASSFAGGTEAFF
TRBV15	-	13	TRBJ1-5	TGTGCCACCAGGCCAGACATCGTACAGCCCCAGCATTTT	CATRPDIVQPQHF
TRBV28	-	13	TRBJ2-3	TGTGCCAGCAGTTTACCTAGCACAGATACGCAGTATTTT	CASSLPSTDTQYF
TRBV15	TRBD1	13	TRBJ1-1	TGTGCCACCAGCAACACAGGGGGCACTGAAGCTTTCTTT	CATSNTGGTEAFF
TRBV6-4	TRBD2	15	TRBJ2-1	TGTGCCAGCAGGAGATTCGGGACTAGTCGCAATGAGCAGTTCTTC	CASRRFGTSRNEQFF
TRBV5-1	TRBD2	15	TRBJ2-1	TGCGCCAGCAGCTTGGACGGGAGGGCCTCCAATGAGCAGTTCTTC	CASSLDGRASNEQFF
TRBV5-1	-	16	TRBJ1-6	TGCGCCAGCAGCTCGCTATCGTCCCGCGGGCCTTCACCCCTCCACTTT	CASSSLSSRGPSPLHF
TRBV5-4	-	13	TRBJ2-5	TGTGCCAGCAGCTCCCGATCGGGAGAGACCCAGTACTTC	CASSSRSGETQYF
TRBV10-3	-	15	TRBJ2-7	TGTGCCATCAGTGAGGGGGGGACAGACACTTACGAGCAGTACTTC	CAISEGGTDTYEQYF
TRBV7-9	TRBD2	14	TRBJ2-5	TGTGCCAGCAGCTTCCAAGCGGGGGAGGAAACCCAGTACTTC	CASSFQAGEETQYF
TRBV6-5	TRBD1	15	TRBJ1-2	TGTGCCAGCAGTTACTCGTTCACAGGGGGCCATGGCTACACCTTC	CASSYSFTGGHGYTF
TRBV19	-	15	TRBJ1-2	TGTGCCAGCAACGCGGCTGGAAACCCTAACTATGGCTACACCTTC	CASNAAGNPNYGYTF
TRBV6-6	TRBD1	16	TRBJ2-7	TGTGCCAGCAGTTTCGCTTATGGGACAGGGGCCTATGGGCAGTACTTC	CASSFAYGTGAYGQYF
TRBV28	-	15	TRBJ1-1	TGTGCCAGCAGTGTTCACGGGACACCGAACACTGAAGCTTTCTTT	CASSVHGTPNTEAFF
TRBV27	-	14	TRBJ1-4	TGTGCCAGCAGTCTCGGGGGGGCAAGTGAAAAACTGTTTTTT	CASSLGGASEKLFF
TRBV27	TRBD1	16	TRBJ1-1	TGTGCCAGCAGTTTATGGGGACAGGGACCTAACACTGAAGCTTTCTTT	CASSLWGQGPNTEAFF
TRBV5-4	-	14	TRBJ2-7	TGTGCCAGCAGCTCTGGCGGGTCTAGAAACGAGCAGTACTTC	CASSSGGSRNEQYF
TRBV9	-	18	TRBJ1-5	TGTGCCAGCAGCGAGGGTCCTGCGGGTGGATATAGCAATCAGCCCCAGCATTTT	CASSEGPAGGYSNQPQHF
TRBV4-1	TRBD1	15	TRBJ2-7	TGCGCCAGCAGCCAAGAGGGACAGGATGCCTACGAGCAGTACTTC	CASSQEGQDAYEQYF
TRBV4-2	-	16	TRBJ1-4	TGTGCCAGCAGCCAAGATGGGCGGGGGGCTGACGAAAAACTGTTTTTT	CASSQDGRGADEKLFF